Listed below are T cell receptor beta chains from one sample, sequenced in a study of cytomegalovirus exposure and HLA in healthy donors. Clones were read by immunoSEQ multiplex PCR, and TCRdb kept only the in-frame ones, dropping some. The sample lists over 200,000 clones; about three quarters were seen once. Sequencing input: PBMCs. The receptors shown here come from a male donor in good health and CMV-seronegative. The CDR3 runs from the conserved cysteine through the conserved F or W. A D gene is named only where the DNA matches it firmly. Part of the rows lack a size; the others show once, few, many or a class for expanded clones.

>TRBV27|TRBD2|TRBJ2-5|.
TGTGCCAGCAGTTTAGGGCAGGGAGGGGAGACCCAGTACTTC
CASSLGQGGETQYF
>TRBV9|.|TRBJ2-5|.
TGTGCCAGCAGCGCCCTAGCCGGTCCCTTCCAAGAGACCCAGTACTTC
CASSALAGPFQETQYF
>TRBV7-9|TRBD2|TRBJ2-4|.
TGTGCCAGCAGCCCAGCGGGAGCGGGTGAAAACATTCAGTACTTC
CASSPAGAGENIQYF
>TRBV30|TRBD1|TRBJ1-2|.
TGTGCCTGGAGTCCCGATGGACAGGCGGGCTACACCTTC
CAWSPDGQAGYTF
>TRBV27|TRBD2|TRBJ2-3|.
TGTGCCAGCAGTGCCGGGACTACTCCAATCAACACAGATACGCAGTATTTT
CASSAGTTPINTDTQYF
>TRBV9|TRBD2|TRBJ2-5|.
TGTGCCAGCAGCCTCGGGACTAGCGGGGGGGCCGGGGAGACCCAGTACTTC
CASSLGTSGGAGETQYF
>TRBV27|.|TRBJ2-3|.
TGTGCCAGCAGTTTCGCCAGGGGAGTCGGTACAGATACGCAGTATTTT
CASSFARGVGTDTQYF
>TRBV7-2|TRBD1|TRBJ2-1|.
TGTGCCAGCAGCTTTACAGGGGGCGGTGAGTTCTTC
CASSFTGGGEFF
>TRBV2|.|TRBJ1-4|.
TGTGCCAGCATCTTAGGACAGTATGAAAAACTGTTTTTT
CASILGQYEKLFF
>TRBV30|TRBD1|TRBJ1-6|.
TGTGCCTGGAACACCGGGACAGGGGAACGCTCCTATAATTCACCCCTCCACTTT
CAWNTGTGERSYNSPLHF
>TRBV5-1|TRBD1|TRBJ1-2|once
TGCGCCAGCAGCGGACAGGGGGATCACGGCTACACCTTC
CASSGQGDHGYTF
>TRBV27|.|TRBJ1-3|.
TGTGCCAGCAGTCGTACAGGGATCGGAAACACCATATATTTT
CASSRTGIGNTIYF
>TRBV7-8|TRBD1|TRBJ1-5|once
TGTGCCAGCAGCTCGCGCCGGGACAGGGCCAATCAGCCCCAGCATTTT
CASSSRRDRANQPQHF
>TRBV6-5|.|TRBJ1-5|.
TGTGCCAGCAGTTACTCCAGGGTTTCTCAGCCCCAGCATTTT
CASSYSRVSQPQHF
>TRBV11-3|TRBD2|TRBJ2-1|few
TGTGCCAGCAGTATAGCGGGAGAGTCATACAATGAGCAGTTCTTC
CASSIAGESYNEQFF
>TRBV6-5|TRBD2|TRBJ2-3|.
TGTGCCAGCAGTTTTGGACTAGCGGGACTCACAGATACGCAGTATTTT
CASSFGLAGLTDTQYF
>TRBV7-3|TRBD2|TRBJ2-1|.
TGTGCCAGCAGCCCCTGGACTAGCGGGAGCGGCAATGAGCAGTTCTTC
CASSPWTSGSGNEQFF
>TRBV25-1|.|TRBJ2-1|few
TGTGCCAGCAGTGAATCCGGGAGATCGAGCTCCTACAATGAGCAGTTCTTC
CASSESGRSSSYNEQFF
>TRBV30|TRBD1|TRBJ2-7|.
TGTGCCTGGACCCCGACAGGGGACGCCTACGAGCAGTACTTC
CAWTPTGDAYEQYF
>TRBV30|.|TRBJ2-7|few
TGTGCCTGGATATTCCCCCTTTCCTACGAGCAGTACTTC
CAWIFPLSYEQYF
>TRBV6-5|.|TRBJ1-1|.
TGTGCCAGCAGTTACTTCGGGGAGGAGGAAACTGAAGCTTTCTTT
CASSYFGEEETEAFF
>TRBV7-6|.|TRBJ2-1|.
TGTGCCAGCAGCGCTCCGGGACTTGCCTACAATGAGCAGTTCTTC
CASSAPGLAYNEQFF
>TRBV2|TRBD1|TRBJ1-5|few
TGTGCCAGCAGAGGGACAGGGGTGGGCAATCAGCCCCAGCATTTT
CASRGTGVGNQPQHF
>TRBV25-1|TRBD2|TRBJ2-3|.
TGTGCCAGCAGTTTGACTAGCGGGGGGCCGGGAGATACGCAGTATTTT
CASSLTSGGPGDTQYF
>TRBV19|TRBD1|TRBJ2-6|.
TGTGCCAGTAGAGTAGGGACAGGGGGGGTCGGAGGGGCCAACGTCCTGACTTTC
CASRVGTGGVGGANVLTF
>TRBV7-9|.|TRBJ1-4|few
TGTGCCAGCAGCGAACCGGGACTGTTTAATGAAAAACTGTTTTTT
CASSEPGLFNEKLFF
>TRBV28|TRBD1|TRBJ1-2|few
TGTGCCAGCAGTTCGGGACAGGGAGGTAACTATGGCTACACCTTC
CASSSGQGGNYGYTF
>TRBV5-6|TRBD2|TRBJ2-1|.
TGTGCCAGCAGCACCGGACTAGACTACAATGAGCAGTTCTTC
CASSTGLDYNEQFF
>TRBV12-5|.|TRBJ2-7|.
TGTGCTAGTGCGGGGAGTTACGAGCAGTACTTC
CASAGSYEQYF
>TRBV21-1|.|TRBJ1-2|.
TGTGCCAGCAGCACACGACGTAACAGGGGAGTGGGGACCTTC
CASSTRRNRGVGTF
>TRBV5-1|TRBD1|TRBJ2-5|.
TGCGCCAGCAGCTTGGCACCGGACAGGGGGCGCGGGGAGACCCAGTACTTC
CASSLAPDRGRGETQYF
>TRBV7-2|TRBD1|TRBJ2-5|.
TGTGCCAGCAGCTCCAGGACAGGGGGCCAAGAGACCCAGTACTTC
CASSSRTGGQETQYF
>TRBV5-1|.|TRBJ2-7|.
TGCGCCAGCAGCTTGCGGACTGCTGGGGAGCAGTACTTC
CASSLRTAGEQYF
>TRBV18|TRBD1|TRBJ2-1|.
TGTGCCAGCTCACCACCAAGGACAGGGAATGAGCAGTTCTTC
CASSPPRTGNEQFF
>TRBV30|TRBD2|TRBJ2-7|.
TGTGCCTGGAGTGTACGCGGGGGGGCGAACGAGCAGTACTTC
CAWSVRGGANEQYF
>TRBV19|TRBD1|TRBJ2-7|.
TGTGCCAGTAGTTGGGACAGCCAAGTCTCCTACGAGCAGTACTTC
CASSWDSQVSYEQYF
>TRBV7-9|.|TRBJ2-7|few
TGTGCCAGCAGCACCTCGGGCGAGCAGTACTTC
CASSTSGEQYF
>TRBV6-5|.|TRBJ1-2|.
TGTGCCAGCAGTGAATCCCGACTCAACTATGGCTACACCTTC
CASSESRLNYGYTF
>TRBV28|.|TRBJ1-3|.
TGTGCCAGCAGTTTAACAGCCTCTGGAAACACCATATATTTT
CASSLTASGNTIYF
>TRBV4-3|.|TRBJ2-5|few
TGCGCCAGCAGCCAGGGACACGGACACCCCAGCATGGAGACCCAGTACTTC
CASSQGHGHPSMETQYF
>TRBV30|.|TRBJ2-3|.
TGTGCCTGGACAGTTATGGATACGCAGTATTTT
CAWTVMDTQYF
>TRBV5-4|.|TRBJ2-7|.
TGTGCCAGCAGCTTGGGGGGCCAGATATCCTACGAGCAGTACTTC
CASSLGGQISYEQYF
>TRBV27|.|TRBJ1-5|.
TGTGCCAGCAGTTTATCCGTCCAGAGCGGTCAGCCCCAGCATTTT
CASSLSVQSGQPQHF
>TRBV7-3|.|TRBJ2-1|.
TGTGCCAGCAGCTTATTGCAGGGATCGGGCGATGAGCAGTTCTTC
CASSLLQGSGDEQFF
>TRBV6-5|.|TRBJ2-7|.
TGTGCCAGCTGCGGTATTCCTTCCTACGAGCAGTACTTC
CASCGIPSYEQYF
>TRBV7-2|.|TRBJ2-1|.
TGTGCCAGCAGCTTAGGGGGTGGGGGGTACAATGAGCAGTTCTTC
CASSLGGGGYNEQFF
>TRBV19|.|TRBJ2-3|.
TGTGCCAGTAGCCCATATACGCAGTATTTT
CASSPYTQYF
>TRBV19|TRBD1|TRBJ1-3|.
TGTGCCAGTAGTTCCCGGGACAGGGGGCTTGACACCATATATTTT
CASSSRDRGLDTIYF
>TRBV6-1|TRBD1|TRBJ1-2|.
TGTGCCAGCAGTCGGACAGGACACTATGGCTACACCTTC
CASSRTGHYGYTF
>TRBV4-3|TRBD2|TRBJ2-7|.
TGCGCCAGCAGCCAGGATACTAGCGGGACCATCTCCTACGAGCAGTACTTC
CASSQDTSGTISYEQYF
>TRBV9|TRBD1|TRBJ2-2|.
TGTGCCAGCAGCGTAGTGGACAGGGGTGGCGGGGAGCTGTTTTTT
CASSVVDRGGGELFF
>TRBV4-1|.|TRBJ2-3|.
TGCGCCAGCAGCCAAGAGGGCGGGCCCAGCACAGATACGCAGTATTTT
CASSQEGGPSTDTQYF
>TRBV7-2|.|TRBJ1-2|once
TGTGCCAGCAGCTTAGGCAGCGGCGGCTACACCTTC
CASSLGSGGYTF
>TRBV11-2|TRBD2|TRBJ2-2|few
TGTGCCAGCAGCTTAAGCGGGAGAAGAACCGGGGAGCTGTTTTTT
CASSLSGRRTGELFF
>TRBV28|TRBD1|TRBJ2-7|.
TGTGCCAGCAGTATATCACCGGGACAGAGCTCCTACGAGCAGTACTTC
CASSISPGQSSYEQYF
>TRBV18|.|TRBJ2-4|.
TGTGCCAGCTCACCATCACAGGGTCGCGCCAAAAACATTCAGTACTTC
CASSPSQGRAKNIQYF
>TRBV30|TRBD1|TRBJ2-3|few
TGTGCCTTCGACAGGGGAGACACAGATACGCAGTATTTT
CAFDRGDTDTQYF